This T cell receptor (beta chain) was sequenced in a study of regulatory T cells in long-lasting Graves disease. Study findings and constraints: Persistent cases favored TRBV28, TRBJ1-2 and TRBJ2-5. The study found lower TCR diversity in persistent Graves' patients than in newly diagnosed ones.

Time point reported: persistent/refractory GD, antithyroid drugs over 5 years with positive TRAb. Construction of the TCR library relied on RNA isolated from PBMCs. A blood draw put about 10 milliliters of peripheral blood into EDTA tubes. Both iRepertoire HTBI primers and Arm-PCR of CDR3 regions were used to build the TCR beta libraries. TCRdb re-derived calls from the multiplex PCR reads in MiXCR, one entry per CDR3 protein. Of about 660,000 distinct CDR3 sequences listed, around 30% were seen once; the top ten hold under 50%. The CDR3 length is 12 residues. Germline V gene lookup returns CDR1 SGHRS and CDR2 YFSETQ. The V and J ends lost 1 base and 5 bases respectively, with 7 bases between them. Only a few counts were recorded for this clonotype. Its cognate antigen is unknown.

This clonotype was obtained from a female donor with Graves disease. This chain uses TRBV5-1 with TRBJ2-7; the D gene is possibly TRBD1 (6 bases). The specimen was peripheral blood mononuclear cells (PBMCs), collected when the disease was refractory, from a patient treated with antithyroid drugs. In DNA, the CDR3 is TGCGCCAGCAGCTTGAACAGGGACGAGCAGTACTTC. It yields the protein CASSLNRDEQYF.